A single T cell receptor beta chain is shown here with its context. This specimen belongs to a study of blood T cell repertoires in COVID-19. The authors' processing: For nucleated cells, counts were estimated from reference gene primer amplification. Sequencing used immunoSEQ multiplex PCR; TCRdb keeps in-frame clones, though not all of them. V, J and clone size reflect that table, while D and trimming were determined from the DNA. The repertoire holds about 130,000 clones, with over 60% as singletons. CDR1 and CDR2 (germline): SGHNT, YYREEE (reference sequence). Trimming stripped 1 base from V and 2 bases from J, with 12 bases between. This CDR3 is 15 amino acids long.

The sample was peripheral blood. The chain recombines TRBV5-4 with TRBJ2-5; weak D call: TRBD2 (6 bases). This TCR derives from a man between 40 and 49 years old with active or convalescent COVID-19. Here the CDR3 DNA reads TGTGCCAGCAGCTTGCGATTAGCGGCACAAGAGACCCAGTACTTC. It translates to CASSLRLAAQETQYF.